The 32 T cell receptor beta chains below all came from one sample that was sequenced in a study of blood T cells in healthy people across ages. Primed by a sample-barcoded 5' primer and a J-beta primer mix, a second PCR proceeded for about 7 to 11 cycles. MiXCR, applied by TCRdb to the 5' RACE reads, yields one record per CDR3 protein. There are 1.8 million or so distinct CDR3 sequences in the sample; roughly two fifths occur only once, and 23% lies in the top ten. The sample taken for sequencing was blood. The receptors originated from a human donor in good health.

This clonotype has more than one count but fewer than ten. The junction differs from germline at one of its ends, possibly a read error. The V and J genes are TRBV4-1 and TRBJ1-4; perhaps TRBD1 as D (5 bases). Germline CDR1 reads MGHRA; CDR2 reads YSYEKL. This CDR3 is 13 amino acids long. CDR3 in DNA: TGCGCCAGCAGAGCGGGACCTAATGAAAAACGGTTTTTT. This sequence encodes CASRAGPNEKRFF.

V usage is TRBV5-1 and J usage is TRBJ2-1; 12 bases match TRBD1. V lost 3 bases, J lost 6 bases, and 10 bases stayed unmatched. The germline V gene encodes CDR1 SGHRS and CDR2 YFSETQ. The CDR3 is made up of 17 amino acids. CDR3: CASSYGSGTGGFNEQFF. CDR3 nucleotides: TGCGCCAGCAGCTATGGCTCTGGGACAGGGGGCTTCAATGAGCAGTTCTTC.

The rearrangement uses TRBV15 and TRBJ1-3, with D tentatively TRBD1 (5 bases). CDR1 is LNHNV, CDR2 YYDKDF, per germline (reference sequence). Trimming removed 3 bases at V and 3 bases at J, with 12 bases between. This CDR3 region has 15 residues. For the CDR3, the DNA is TGTGCCACCAGCAGGGATTCAGGGAGTGGAAACACCATATATTTT. As protein: CATSRDSGSGNTIYF.

The chain has TRBV30 and TRBJ2-1, with 7 bases identical to TRBD2. Germline V gene lookup returns CDR1 GTSNPN and CDR2 SVGIG (reference sequence). Trimming cost V 2 bases and J 5 bases; bases outside gene matches: 3. CDR3 length: 13 residues. The CDR3 sequence is CAWSMGLHNEQFF. CDR3 sequence (DNA): TGTGCCTGGAGTATGGGACTACACAATGAGCAGTTCTTC.

This clonotype was seen many times. V is TRBV29-1 and J is TRBJ2-4, with D perhaps matching TRBD1 or TRBD2 (6 bases each). Germline assignment: CDR1 SQVTM and CDR2 ANQGSEA. CDR3 length: 14 amino acids. V lost 3 bases to trimming and J lost 9 bases, with 18 bases between them. CDR3 nucleotide sequence: TGCAGCGTTGACAGGGGAGGTAATTCGGGCATTCAGTACTTC. This gives the protein CSVDRGGNSGIQYF.

The V gene is TRBV5-4, the J gene TRBJ2-3; a weak D match, TRBD2 (5 bases). The CDR3 covers 17 residues. Germline loops: CDR1 SGHNT, CDR2 YYREEE (reference sequence). Trimming took 7 bases from V and 2 from J, leaving 23 bases between them. The DNA of the CDR3 is TGTGCCAGCGATCCCCCGAACAGTGGGAGTTTCACAGATACGCAGTATTTT. Protein product: CASDPPNSGSFTDTQYF.

The CDR3 protein is CAISVTGGGETQYF. CDR3 coding DNA: TGTGCCATCAGTGTAACAGGGGGAGGAGAGACCCAGTACTTC. The chain employs TRBV10-3 and TRBJ2-5, with TRBD1 matching 8 bases. The CDR3 has 14 residues. Unmatched junction bases numbered 5, after V lost 4 bases and J lost 4 bases. Germline V CDR1 and CDR2: ENHRY, SYGVKD.

This clonotype has only a few counts. V gene TRBV25-1 combines with J gene TRBJ2-1; D unclear. The V gene lost 8 bases and the J gene lost 4 bases, with 18 bases spanning the gap. This CDR3 is 15 amino acids long. Germline CDR1 reads MGHDK; CDR2 reads SYGVNS. CDR3 DNA sequence: TGTGCCAGCTCTCCCCGGAACAATATTTACAATGAGCAGTTCTTC. Translating it yields CASSPRNNIYNEQFF.

This clonotype occurred a few times. A much larger clone differs by one base, so this may be a read error. The chain joins TRBV7-3 to TRBJ2-7; no clear D. In germline, CDR1 is SGHTA, CDR2 FQGTGA. The germline V and J ends were trimmed by 2 bases and 7 bases, with 9 bases remaining between them. The CDR3 is 12 residues long. CDR3 loop: CASSLANNEQYF. For the CDR3, the DNA is TGTGCCAGCAGCTTAGCGAACAATGAGCAGTACTTC.

The table lists this clonotype with a few counts. The chain couples TRBV5-1 to TRBJ2-5; 10 positions agree with TRBD2. The DNA end is more similar to TRBJ2-7, so the J call may be wrong. This CDR3 has 15 amino acids. CDR1 is SGHRS, CDR2 YFSETQ, per germline. CDR3 DNA: TGCGCCAGCAGCCCACAAGCGGGGGGGCCACTCGAGCAGTACTTC. It codes for CASSPQAGGPLEQYF.

With regard to this clonotype: The junction departs from the called germline gene at one end, perhaps through a read error. The V and J genes are TRBV12-3 or TRBV12-4 and TRBJ1-5; D not resolved. The CDR3 has 12 residues. This CDR3 reads CAGRHTDQPQHF. The CDR3 coding sequence is TGCGCCGGCAGACACACAGATCAGCCCCAGCATTTT.

This clonotype turned up a few times. The genes are TRBV4-1 and TRBJ2-7, with TRBD1 matching 11 bases. This CDR3 is 14 amino acids long. Germline loops: CDR1 MGHRA, CDR2 YSYEKL. The junction had 5 bases not matched to a gene; V was cut back by 4 bases and J by 6 bases. The CDR3 reads CASSRTGGPIEQYF. DNA of the CDR3: TGCGCCAGCAGCCGGACAGGGGGCCCTATCGAGCAGTACTTC.

The V and J genes are TRBV29-1 and TRBJ1-1, with unresolved D. The CDR3 is 13 amino acids. Germline lookup yields CDR1 SQVTM and CDR2 ANQGSEA. V lost 6 bases and J 0 bases, leaving 11 bases between the germline ends. CDR3 protein: CSVSWNVNTEAFF. The CDR3 bases are TGCAGCGTGAGTTGGAATGTGAACACTGAAGCTTTCTTT.

This clonotype was observed a handful of times. The rearrangement uses TRBV20-1 and TRBJ1-2; 7 positions agree with TRBD1. Germline V gene lookup returns CDR1 DFQATT and CDR2 SNEGSKA (reference sequence). After removal of 3 bases from V and 8 bases from J, the junction contained 9 bases not matched to a gene. This CDR3 spans 13 amino acids. The CDR3, as DNA: TGCAGTGCTAGCGTAGGGGGCACGGTCGGCTACACCTTC. It encodes CSASVGGTVGYTF.

V gene TRBV7-2 combines with J gene TRBJ1-1; D gene ambiguous. V was trimmed by 1 base and J by 5 bases, leaving 8 bases between them. This CDR3 is built from 13 residues. Germline CDR1 and CDR2: SGHTA and FQGNSA. In DNA, the CDR3 is TGTGCCAGCAGCTTAGGGTTGGTGACTGAAGCTTTCTTT. Encoded protein: CASSLGLVTEAFF.

This clonotype appeared a few times. This rearrangement joins TRBV29-1 to TRBJ1-1; tentative D call: TRBD1 (5 bases). This CDR3 region has 13 residues. Trimming pared 7 bases from V and 3 bases from J, leaving 15 bases between. The germline V gene has CDR1 SQVTM and CDR2 ANQGSEA. CDR3 coding DNA: TGCAGCGCGCACCACTCGGGGGACACTGAAGCTTTCTTT. Amino acids: CSAHHSGDTEAFF.

Only a few counts were recorded for this clonotype. The chain is built from TRBV29-1 and TRBJ1-2; the D gene is possibly TRBD1 (5 bases). Germline lookup yields CDR1 SQVTM and CDR2 ANQGSEA. The CDR3 runs 14 residues. The germline V and J ends were trimmed by 7 bases and 4 bases, with 19 bases remaining between them. As DNA, the CDR3 is TGCAGCGCCGATACTCCCGACAGCTCCTATGGCTACACCTTC. This translates into CSADTPDSSYGYTF.

In DNA form, the CDR3 reads TGCGCCAGCAGTGAGAACTTACGGGGACGAGGGGCCAACGTCCTGACTTTC. It codes for CASSENLRGRGANVLTF. The rearrangement links TRBV10-1 to TRBJ2-6; D may be TRBD1 or TRBD2 (5 bases each). V lost 2 bases and J 4 bases, leaving 15 bases between the germline ends. Germline values: CDR1 WNHNN, CDR2 SYGVQD (reference sequence). The length of the CDR3 is 17 residues.

This clonotype was detected only a few times. V and J are TRBV10-3 and TRBJ2-7, with a tentative D call TRBD1 (6 bases). Per the germline V gene, CDR1 is ENHRY and CDR2 is SYGVKD. The CDR3 loop spans 14 amino acids. Trimming pared 5 bases from V and 3 bases from J, leaving 14 bases between. In nucleotides, the CDR3 is TGTGCCATCAGTTCAACAGGGCCCGTCTACGAGCAGTACTTC. Protein: CAISSTGPVYEQYF.

This chain joins TRBV7-2 and TRBJ1-4; possible D gene TRBD1, 5 bases. The CDR3 loop spans 14 amino acids. Trimming removed 1 base at V and 11 bases at J, with 14 bases between. Germline assignment: CDR1 SGHTA and CDR2 FQGNSA. CDR3 bases: TGTGCCAGCAGCTTAGAGGTCTTAAAGGGGAAACTGTTTTTT. Residues: CASSLEVLKGKLFF.

This clonotype has more than one count but fewer than ten. The chain couples TRBV7-8 to TRBJ2-5, with 8 nucleotides matching TRBD1. Germline CDR1 SGHVS, CDR2 FQNEAQ. The ends lost 5 bases at V and 2 bases at J; junction bases unmatched: 7. This CDR3 has 15 residues. This CDR3 reads CASSPSGTGQETQYF. CDR3 bases: TGTGCCAGCAGCCCCTCCGGGACAGGTCAAGAGACCCAGTACTTC.

This clonotype has just a few counts. The CDR3 protein is CATGQALPYEQYF. As DNA, the CDR3 is TGTGCCACAGGTCAGGCCTTGCCCTACGAGCAGTACTTC. The chain employs TRBV10-3 and TRBJ2-7; D call uncertain. The ends were cut back, 10 bases at V and 2 bases at J, with 15 bases in the middle. The CDR3 is made up of 13 amino acids. Germline CDR1 ENHRY, CDR2 SYGVKD.

The chain carries TRBV15 and TRBJ1-1; 8 bases match TRBD1. Germline V gene sequence: CDR1 LNHNV, CDR2 YYDKDF (reference sequence). J was trimmed by 8 bases and V by 5 bases; bases with no gene match: 13. This CDR3 has 15 amino acids. The chain's CDR3 is CATSGANRGNKEAFF. The CDR3 DNA is TGTGCCACCAGCGGGGCGAACAGGGGGAACAAAGAAGCTTTCTTT.

A few counts support this clonotype. V gene TRBV5-1 combines with J gene TRBJ2-7, with TRBD1 identical over 7 bases. The length of the CDR3 is 15 residues. Per the germline V gene, CDR1 is SGHRS and CDR2 is YFSETQ. The J segment lost 1 base and the V segment lost 2 bases, leaving 6 bases of the junction unmatched. Written as DNA, the CDR3 is TGCGCCAGCAGCTTTAATGGGGACAGATCCTACGAGCAGTACTTC. Translating it yields CASSFNGDRSYEQYF.

The rearrangement joins TRBV5-5 to TRBJ1-5; TRBD1 might be the D (6 bases). Per the germline V gene, CDR1 is SGHKS and CDR2 is YYEKEE (reference sequence). V shed 0 bases and J shed 4 bases, with 14 bases lying between them. The CDR3 extends over 16 amino acids. The CDR3 spells CASSLVQGLANQPQHF. The CDR3, as DNA: TGTGCCAGCAGCTTGGTTCAGGGGTTGGCTAATCAGCCCCAGCATTTT.

The chain joins TRBV4-1 to TRBJ2-6; D is perhaps TRBD1 or TRBD2 (6 bases each). Trimming took off 1 base at V and 0 bases at J, with 19 bases between the two ends. The CDR3 extends over 20 amino acids. Germline-derived CDR1 and CDR2 are MGHRA and YSYEKL. CDR3 residues: CASSQAGARGINSGANVLTF. The CDR3 nucleotides are TGCGCCAGCAGCCAAGCAGGGGCGCGGGGCATAAACTCTGGGGCCAACGTCCTGACTTTC.

This clonotype was detected a few times. The V and J genes are TRBV5-1 and TRBJ1-2; D is unclear. V was shortened by 1 base and J by 8 bases, with 12 bases between the two germline ends. CDR1 is SGHRS, CDR2 YFSETQ, per germline. The CDR3 sequence is 13 residues long. The CDR3 region is CASSLNRERGYTF. In nucleotides, the CDR3 is TGCGCCAGCAGCTTGAACCGGGAGCGGGGCTACACCTTC.

The rearrangement joins TRBV12-3 or TRBV12-4 to TRBJ1-5; TRBD1 might be the D (6 bases). V was pared by 6 bases and J by 0 bases, with 12 bases between. The CDR3 extends over 15 amino acids. CDR3 loop: CASRTGTNSNQPQHF. The DNA for the CDR3 is TGTGCCAGCAGGACCGGGACAAATAGCAATCAGCCCCAGCATTTT.

This clonotype showed up just a few times. V and J are TRBV20-1 and TRBJ2-7; D may be TRBD1 (6 bases). This CDR3 is built from 12 residues. The V gene lost 8 bases and the J gene lost 2 bases, with 13 bases spanning the gap. Looked up from germline, CDR1 is DFQATT and CDR2 is SNEGSKA (reference sequence). The CDR3 nucleotides are TGCAGTCTTGAGCAGGGGACCTACGAGCAGTACTTC. It translates to CSLEQGTYEQYF.

About this clonotype: One end of the junction does not line up with germline, which may come from a read error. The rearrangement links TRBV7-9 to TRBJ2-5, with D perhaps TRBD2 (6 bases). Germline lookup yields CDR1 SEHNR and CDR2 FQNEAQ (reference sequence). The CDR3 is made up of 15 amino acids. The CDR3 here is CASSSTPGVRETQHF. The DNA of the CDR3 is TGTGCCAGCAGCTCAACTCCGGGGGTGCGAGAGACCCAGCACTTC.

The V and J genes are TRBV12-3 or TRBV12-4 and TRBJ2-1, with TRBD1 matching over 9 bases. The end of the DNA aligns better with TRBJ2-7, so the J call may be wrong. CDR3 length equals 18 residues. CDR3 region: CASRPGTGSENPYNEQYF. CDR3 in DNA: TGTGCCAGCAGACCCGGGACAGGGAGCGAAAACCCGTACAATGAGCAGTACTTC.

This clonotype was detected once. The rearrangement links TRBV20-1 to TRBJ2-3; D is unresolved. Trimming took 6 bases from V and 6 from J, leaving 10 bases between them. Germline CDR1 reads DFQATT; CDR2 reads SNEGSKA (reference sequence). The CDR3 is made up of 11 amino acids. For the CDR3, the DNA is TGCAGTGCCATGCCTAGGGATACGCAGTATTTT. Translation: CSAMPRDTQYF.